These 11 T cell receptor beta chains came from one sample sequenced in a study of blood T cell repertoires in COVID-19. Only in-frame clones appear in the TCRdb table, and some are missing; sequencing was by immunoSEQ multiplex PCR. The profile shows about 98,000 clones, around 75% of them singletons. What was sequenced was peripheral blood. The receptors come from a man between 65 and 80 years old with acute or convalescent COVID-19.

The rearrangement joins TRBV18 to TRBJ1-2; tentatively, D is TRBD1 (6 bases). The V end was cut by 3 bases, the J end by 4 bases, with 9 bases between. CDR1 and CDR2 from the germline V gene are KGHSH and LQKENI. The CDR3 runs to 13 residues. CDR3 nucleotide sequence: TGTGCCAGCTCACCGGACAGCTCCTATGGCTACACCTTC. It translates to CASSPDSSYGYTF.

The chain employs TRBV27 and TRBJ2-1; maybe TRBD1 (6 bases). Germline CDR1 reads MNHEY; CDR2 reads SMNVEV (reference sequence). Deletions cut 0 bases from V and 4 bases from J, with 28 bases between. The CDR3 length is 21 residues. CDR3 sequence: CASSLSWPGSRGQPDYNEQFF. The CDR3 bases are TGTGCCAGCAGTTTATCGTGGCCCGGGTCCCGTGGACAGCCGGATTACAATGAGCAGTTCTTC.

The genes are TRBV10-3 and TRBJ2-5, with 10 positions matching TRBD2. The V gene's germline CDR1 is ENHRY and CDR2 SYGVKD. V shed 10 bases, J shed 3 bases, and the junction held 14 bases outside the gene matches. CDR3 size: 16 residues. The CDR3, as DNA: TGTGCCACCCTTATAGGACGAGCGGGGGGGGAAGAGACCCAGTACTTC. Amino acid sequence: CATLIGRAGGEETQYF.

The V and J genes are TRBV2 and TRBJ2-2, with D tentatively TRBD2 (6 bases). Germline V CDR1 and CDR2: SNHLY, FYNNEI. There are 12 residues in the CDR3. Trimming pared 6 bases from V and 9 bases from J, leaving 11 bases between. The CDR3 bases are TGTGCCAGCAGCCGGGAGCGGAGGGAGCTGTTTTTT. Protein: CASSRERRELFF.

The J gene is TRBJ2-1, the V gene TRBV14; TRBD2 might be the D (5 bases). Trimming removed 5 bases from V and 2 bases from J, with 16 bases in between. CDR1 and CDR2 from the germline V gene are SGHDN and FVKESK. CDR3 size: 16 residues. The CDR3 region is CASSGSSGLPYNEQFF. The CDR3 DNA reads as TGTGCCAGCAGCGGTTCCAGCGGCCTCCCCTACAATGAGCAGTTCTTC.

This chain connects TRBV7-2 to TRBJ2-3, with D uncertain. The V end lost 0 bases, the J end lost 5 bases, and 9 bases lay between the germline ends. The germline V gene has CDR1 SGHTA and CDR2 FQGNSA. CDR3 length equals 14 residues. Here the CDR3 DNA reads TGTGCCAGCAGCTTAGCTAGCAATTTAGATACGCAGTATTTT. It is translated as CASSLASNLDTQYF.

This clone was counted many times. The V and J genes are TRBV28 and TRBJ1-6; D not resolved. V gave up 6 bases and J gave up 7 bases, with 10 bases separating them. CDR1 and CDR2 (germline): MDHEN, SYDVKM. The CDR3 length is 13 residues. CDR3 nucleotide sequence: TGTGCCAGCAGCTTTGACACAAATTCACCCCTCCACTTT. It translates to CASSFDTNSPLHF. The entire variable domain, with the rest obtained from reference TRBV28 and TRBJ1-6, is as follows: DVKVTQSSRYLVKRTGEKVFLECVQDMDHENMFWYRQDPGLGLRLIYFSYDVKMKEKGDIPEGYSVSREKKERFSLILESASTNQTSMYLCASSFDTNSPLHFGNGTRLTVT.

This clone was observed a handful of times. The chain uses TRBV2 and TRBJ1-5; 8 bases match TRBD1. The V segment lost 7 bases and the J segment 7 bases; nucleotides outside the gene matches: 9. Germline V gene data show CDR1 as SNHLY and CDR2 as FYNNEI. There are 14 residues in the CDR3. The DNA of the CDR3 is TGTGCCAGCACCGCAGGACAGGGTGACCAGCCCCAGCATTTT. This gives the protein CASTAGQGDQPQHF.

This clone turned up a few times. The identical CDR3 is also encoded by other nucleotide sequences in the sample. The chain has TRBV28 and TRBJ2-7; D uncertain. CDR1 and CDR2 from the germline V gene are MDHEN and SYDVKM. Trimming shortened V by 6 bases and J by 3 bases, and 9 bases separated the two germline ends. This CDR3 region has 12 residues. This chain's CDR3 is CASSFQNYEQYF. CDR3 DNA: TGTGCCAGCAGCTTTCAGAACTACGAGCAGTACTTC.

The chain has TRBV19 and TRBJ1-2, with TRBD1 as a possible D gene (5 bases). With 4 bases removed from V and 7 bases from J, the gap between germline ends came to 16 bases. This CDR3 spans 14 amino acids. CDR1 is LNHDA and CDR2 is SQIVND in the germline V gene (reference sequence). CDR3 loop: CASSTGTYSPGYTF. The CDR3 region has the DNA TGTGCCAGTAGTACCGGGACTTACTCACCTGGCTACACCTTC.

Here the CDR3 DNA reads TGTGCCAGCAGCTTATACGAGGGACTAGCGGACCTACGGATCTACGAGCAGTACTTC. Its translation is CASSLYEGLADLRIYEQYF. V and J are TRBV7-9 and TRBJ2-7; 11 bases agree with TRBD2. Unmatched junction bases numbered 15, after V lost 2 bases and J lost 3 bases. CDR3 length: 19 residues. Germline CDR1 and CDR2: SEHNR and FQNEAQ (reference sequence).